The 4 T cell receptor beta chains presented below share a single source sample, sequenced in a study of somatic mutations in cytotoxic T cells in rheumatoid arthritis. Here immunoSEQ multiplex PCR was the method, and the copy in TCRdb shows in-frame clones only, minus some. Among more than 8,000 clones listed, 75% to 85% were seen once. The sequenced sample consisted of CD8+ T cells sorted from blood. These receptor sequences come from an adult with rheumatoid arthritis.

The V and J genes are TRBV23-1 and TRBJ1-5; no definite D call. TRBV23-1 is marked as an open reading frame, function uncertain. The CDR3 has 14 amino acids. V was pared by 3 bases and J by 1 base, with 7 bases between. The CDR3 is CASSQRASNQPQHF. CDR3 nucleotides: TGCGCCAGCAGTCAGAGGGCGAGCAATCAGCCCCAGCATTTT.

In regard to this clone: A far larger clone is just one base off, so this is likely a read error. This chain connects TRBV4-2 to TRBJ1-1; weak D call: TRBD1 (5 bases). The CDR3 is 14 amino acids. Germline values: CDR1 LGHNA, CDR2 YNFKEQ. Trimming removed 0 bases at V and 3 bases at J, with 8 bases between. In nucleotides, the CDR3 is TGTGCCAGCAGCCAAGAGCTGGGGGACACTGAAGCTTTCTTT. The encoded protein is CASSQELGDTEAFF.

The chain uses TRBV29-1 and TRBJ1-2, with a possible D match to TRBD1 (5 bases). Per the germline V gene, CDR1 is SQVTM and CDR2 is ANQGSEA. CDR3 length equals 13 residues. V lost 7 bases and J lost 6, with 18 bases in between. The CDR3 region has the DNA TGCAGCGCCAAAGGGGAGTTAGACCATGGCTACACCTTC. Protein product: CSAKGELDHGYTF.

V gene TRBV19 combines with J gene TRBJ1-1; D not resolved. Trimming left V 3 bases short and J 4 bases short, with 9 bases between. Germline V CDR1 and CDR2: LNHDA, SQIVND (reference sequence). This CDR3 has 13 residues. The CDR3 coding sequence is TGTGCCAGTAGTATGAGGAGTTCCACTGAAGCTTTCTTT. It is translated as CASSMRSSTEAFF.